This T cell receptor (beta chain) was recorded in a study of identifying expanded T cells in peripheral blood. Study-level findings and limits: Across healthy donors, higher total template counts meant significantly greater approximately two-week count variance. Over two and four weeks, about 16 and 20 clones changed, versus around 1.2 between replicates.

Regarding this clone: As yet, its antigen is unknown.

Healthy donors had no documented immune events, such as infections, while sampled. V was shortened by 3 bases and J by 5 bases, with 4 bases between the two germline ends. Germline lookup yields CDR1 GTSNPN and CDR2 SVGIG (reference sequence). CDR3 length: 10 residues. Only in-frame clones appear in the TCRdb table, and some are missing; sequencing was by immunoSEQ multiplex PCR. The table lists approximately 92,000 clones, about 85% of them singletons. The sequencing input was blood. The rearrangement joins TRBV30 to TRBJ2-5, with D unresolved. The TCR comes from a person between 18 and 75 years old in good health. CDR3 bases: TGTGCCTGGAGCCGGGAGACCCAGTACTTC. It encodes CAWSRETQYF.